Listed below are T cell receptor beta chains from one sample, sequenced in a study of cytomegalovirus exposure and HLA in healthy donors. Data came from immunoSEQ multiplex PCR; TCRdb stores just in-frame clones and leaves some out. The sample contains 95,000 to 100,000 clones, roughly three quarters of which appear only once. The sequenced sample consisted of PBMCs. The receptors derive from a man in his forties in good health and CMV-seronegative. The CDR3 runs from the conserved cysteine through the conserved F or W. The order of the fields is J gene, clone size, V gene, CDR3 protein. The size field is filled for only some rows; it gives once, few, many or a size class.

TRBJ2-3 . TRBV15 CATSSYPTDTQYF
TRBJ2-5 . TRBV5-1 CASSLFGQGQETQYF
TRBJ1-1 . TRBV5-4 CASSLWGDTEAFF
TRBJ2-1 few TRBV11-2 CASSLSPGQGFDEQFF
TRBJ1-1 once TRBV7-2 CASSSGGENTEAFF
TRBJ1-2 . TRBV19 CASSPQRNYGYTF
TRBJ2-2 . TRBV29-1 CSGKRGSDTGELFF
TRBJ2-2 . TRBV6-5 CASSRQGADTGELFF
TRBJ2-1 . TRBV11-3 CASSLGGGITEQFF
TRBJ2-2 . TRBV19 CASSPGTLNTGELFF
TRBJ2-3 . TRBV18 CASSPLGTDTDTQYF
TRBJ1-1 . TRBV7-8 CASSLALGATSNTEAFF
TRBJ1-5 . TRBV5-8 CASSLVYSNQPQHF
TRBJ1-4 . TRBV19 CASSRGTGTTNEKLFF
TRBJ1-1 once TRBV7-9 CASSSAGGRATEAFF
TRBJ2-7 . TRBV30 CASKGDRGYEQYF
TRBJ2-7 . TRBV4-1 CASSLGTSEPKLSYEQYF
TRBJ1-6 few TRBV29-1 CSVQLQGGSNSPLHF
TRBJ2-7 . TRBV10-1 CASSEGRGSSYEQYF
TRBJ2-7 . TRBV2 CASKRGQGSYEQYF
TRBJ2-1 once TRBV11-3 CASSAGQINEQFF
TRBJ1-1 . TRBV5-1 CASSFEQGNTEAFF
TRBJ2-5 . TRBV5-1 CASSLDRGFQETQYF
TRBJ2-5 . TRBV7-3 CASSLSRQETQYF
TRBJ2-5 . TRBV5-1 CASSRAGTAQETQYF
TRBJ1-2 . TRBV5-1 CASSRREVGGYGYTF
TRBJ2-5 . TRBV30 CAWSVSGQETQYF
TRBJ2-4 . TRBV2 CASSEAYGGAAKNIQYF
TRBJ1-1 . TRBV7-8 CASSSPGPNTEAFF
TRBJ2-5 . TRBV5-8 CASSLAGGRETQYF
TRBJ2-2 . TRBV6-5 CAAQRGANTGELFF
TRBJ2-1 . TRBV5-8 CASSLEGATYNEQFF
TRBJ2-3 . TRBV20-1 CSANSPDTQYF
TRBJ2-3 . TRBV7-2 CASSPRAGFTDTQYF